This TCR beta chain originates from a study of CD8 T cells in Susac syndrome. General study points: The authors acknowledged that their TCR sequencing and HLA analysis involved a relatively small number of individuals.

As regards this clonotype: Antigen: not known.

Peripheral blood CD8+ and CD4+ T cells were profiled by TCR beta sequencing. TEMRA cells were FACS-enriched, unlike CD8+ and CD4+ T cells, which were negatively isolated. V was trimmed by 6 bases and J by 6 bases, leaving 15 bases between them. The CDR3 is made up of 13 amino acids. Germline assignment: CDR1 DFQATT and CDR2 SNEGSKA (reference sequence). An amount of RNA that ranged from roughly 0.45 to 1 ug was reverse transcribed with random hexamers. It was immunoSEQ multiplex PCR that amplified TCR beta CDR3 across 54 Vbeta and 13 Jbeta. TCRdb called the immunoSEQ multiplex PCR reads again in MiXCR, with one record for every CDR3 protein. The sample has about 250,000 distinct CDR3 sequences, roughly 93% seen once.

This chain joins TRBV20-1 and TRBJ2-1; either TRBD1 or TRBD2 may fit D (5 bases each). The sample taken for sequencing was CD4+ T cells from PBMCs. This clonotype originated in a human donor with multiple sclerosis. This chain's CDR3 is CSAVWDHGNEQFF. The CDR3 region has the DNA TGCAGTGCCGTTTGGGACCACGGCAATGAGCAGTTCTTC.